This record covers a single TCR beta chain. Germline is not matched at one junction end, which may reflect a read error. From germline, CDR1 is MNHNS and CDR2 SASEGT. This CDR3 has 15 residues. These data come from a study of T cell responses to AZD1222 COVID-19 vaccine. Profiling relied on immunoSEQ multiplex PCR, and the TCRdb table lists in-frame clones only, not all of them. Of about 120,000 clones detected, more than 85% appear once; the ten largest clones hold about 3%. V is TRBV6-1 and J is TRBJ1-4; D is possibly TRBD1 (6 bases). This receptor was identified in an adult in good health. Specimen: peripheral blood, collected on day 0 of AZD1222 vaccination. The CDR3 here is CASSEGGGHNEKLFF. The DNA for the CDR3 is TGTGCCAGCAGCGAAGGGGGGGGCCATAATGAAAAACTGTTTTTT.